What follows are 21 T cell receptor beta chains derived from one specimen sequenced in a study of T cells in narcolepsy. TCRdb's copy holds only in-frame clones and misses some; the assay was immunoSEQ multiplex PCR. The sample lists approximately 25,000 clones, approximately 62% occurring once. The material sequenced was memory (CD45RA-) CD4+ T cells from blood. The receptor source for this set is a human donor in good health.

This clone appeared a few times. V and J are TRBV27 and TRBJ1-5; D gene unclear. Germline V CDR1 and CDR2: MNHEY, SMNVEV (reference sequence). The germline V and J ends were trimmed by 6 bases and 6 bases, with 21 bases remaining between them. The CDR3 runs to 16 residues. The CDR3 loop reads CASSPLRGSSGQPQHF. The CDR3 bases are TGTGCCAGCAGCCCTCTTCGGGGTTCTTCGGGTCAGCCCCAGCATTTT.

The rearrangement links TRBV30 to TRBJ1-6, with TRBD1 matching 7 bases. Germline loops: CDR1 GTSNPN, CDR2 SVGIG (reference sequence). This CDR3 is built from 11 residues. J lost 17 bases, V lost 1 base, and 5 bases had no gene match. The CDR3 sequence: CAWSGDRVIHF. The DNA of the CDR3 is TGTGCCTGGAGTGGGGACAGAGTTATCCACTTT.

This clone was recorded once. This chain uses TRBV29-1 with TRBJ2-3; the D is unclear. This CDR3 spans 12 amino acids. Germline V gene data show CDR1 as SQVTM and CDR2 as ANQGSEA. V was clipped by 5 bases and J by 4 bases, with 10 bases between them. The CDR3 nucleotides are TGCAGCGTTCCTAGAGGCGCAGATACGCAGTATTTT. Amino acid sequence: CSVPRGADTQYF.

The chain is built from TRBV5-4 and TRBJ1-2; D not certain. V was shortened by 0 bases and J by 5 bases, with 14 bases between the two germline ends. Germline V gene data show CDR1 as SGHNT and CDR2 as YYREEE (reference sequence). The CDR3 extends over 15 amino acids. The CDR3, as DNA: TGTGCCAGCAGCTTGGCCTCCGGGGTCGGGTATGGCTACACCTTC. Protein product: CASSLASGVGYGYTF.

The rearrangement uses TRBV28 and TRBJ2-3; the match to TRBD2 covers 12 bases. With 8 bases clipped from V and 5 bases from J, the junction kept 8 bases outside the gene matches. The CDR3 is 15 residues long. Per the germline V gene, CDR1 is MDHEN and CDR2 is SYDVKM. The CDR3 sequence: CASLTSGRLRDTQYF. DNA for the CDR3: TGTGCCAGCCTCACTAGCGGGAGGCTTCGAGATACGCAGTATTTT.

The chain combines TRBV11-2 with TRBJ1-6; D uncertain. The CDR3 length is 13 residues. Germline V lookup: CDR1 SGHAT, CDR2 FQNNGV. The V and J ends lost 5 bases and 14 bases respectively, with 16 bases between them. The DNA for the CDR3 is TGTGCCAGCAGCCGAGTACTCTCGGGGACCCTCCACTTT. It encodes CASSRVLSGTLHF.

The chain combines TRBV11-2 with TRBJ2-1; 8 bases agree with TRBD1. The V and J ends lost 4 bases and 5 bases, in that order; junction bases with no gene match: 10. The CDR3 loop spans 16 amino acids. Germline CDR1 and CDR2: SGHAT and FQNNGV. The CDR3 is CASSSHMGQVNNEQFF. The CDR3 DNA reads TGTGCCAGCAGCTCACACATGGGACAGGTGAACAATGAGCAGTTCTTC.

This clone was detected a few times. CDR3 region: CASSMFEETQYF. The CDR3 DNA reads TGTGCCAGCAGCATGTTTGAAGAGACCCAGTACTTC. This chain links TRBV7-2 with TRBJ2-5; D unclear. The CDR3 totals 12 residues. CDR1 is SGHTA and CDR2 is FQGNSA in the germline V gene. V was pared by 5 bases and J by 3 bases, with 7 bases between.

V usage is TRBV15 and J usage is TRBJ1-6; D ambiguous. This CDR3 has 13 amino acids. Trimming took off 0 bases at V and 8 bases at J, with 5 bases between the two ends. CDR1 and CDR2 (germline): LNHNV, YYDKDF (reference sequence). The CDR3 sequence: CATSRDQDSPLHF. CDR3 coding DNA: TGTGCCACCAGCAGAGATCAGGATTCACCCCTCCACTTT.

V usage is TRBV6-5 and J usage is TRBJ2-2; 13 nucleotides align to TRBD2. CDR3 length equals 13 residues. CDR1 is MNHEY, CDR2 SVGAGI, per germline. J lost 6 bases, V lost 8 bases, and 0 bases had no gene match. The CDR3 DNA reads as TGTGCCAGCGGGACTAGCGGGGCCGGGGAGCTGTTTTTT. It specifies CASGTSGAGELFF.

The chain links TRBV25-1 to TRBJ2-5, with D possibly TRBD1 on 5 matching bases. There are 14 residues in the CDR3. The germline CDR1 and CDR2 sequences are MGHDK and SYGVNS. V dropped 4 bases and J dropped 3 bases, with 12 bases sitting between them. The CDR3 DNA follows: TGTGCCAGCAGTGGGGGCCCCATGGAAGAGACCCAGTACTTC. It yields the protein CASSGGPMEETQYF.

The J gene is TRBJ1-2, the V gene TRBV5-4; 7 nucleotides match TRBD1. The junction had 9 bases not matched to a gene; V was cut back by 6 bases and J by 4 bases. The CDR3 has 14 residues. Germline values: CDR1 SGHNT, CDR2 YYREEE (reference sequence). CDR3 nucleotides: TGTGCCAGCAACTCTCAGGGGGAGGGCTATGGCTACACCTTC. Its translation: CASNSQGEGYGYTF.

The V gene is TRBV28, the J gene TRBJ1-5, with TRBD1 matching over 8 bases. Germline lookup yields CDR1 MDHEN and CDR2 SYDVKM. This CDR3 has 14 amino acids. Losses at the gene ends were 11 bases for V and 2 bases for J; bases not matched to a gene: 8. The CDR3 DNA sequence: TGTGCCGTACGTCCAGGGGGCGGCAATCAGCCCCAGCATTTT. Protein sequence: CAVRPGGGNQPQHF.

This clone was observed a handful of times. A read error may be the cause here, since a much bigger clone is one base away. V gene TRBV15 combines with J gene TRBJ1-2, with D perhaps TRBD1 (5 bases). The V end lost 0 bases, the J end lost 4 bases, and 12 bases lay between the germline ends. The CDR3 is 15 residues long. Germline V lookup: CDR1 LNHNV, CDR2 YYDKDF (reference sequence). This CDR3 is CATSRESQGSYGYTF. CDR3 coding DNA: TGTGCCACCAGCAGAGAATCCCAGGGCTCCTATGGCTACACCTTC.

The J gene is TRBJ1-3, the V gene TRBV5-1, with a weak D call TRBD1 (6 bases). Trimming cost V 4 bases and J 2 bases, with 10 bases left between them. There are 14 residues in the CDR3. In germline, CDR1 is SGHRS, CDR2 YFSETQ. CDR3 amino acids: CASSGSGAGNTIYF. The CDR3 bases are TGCGCCAGCAGCGGGTCAGGGGCTGGAAACACCATATATTTT.

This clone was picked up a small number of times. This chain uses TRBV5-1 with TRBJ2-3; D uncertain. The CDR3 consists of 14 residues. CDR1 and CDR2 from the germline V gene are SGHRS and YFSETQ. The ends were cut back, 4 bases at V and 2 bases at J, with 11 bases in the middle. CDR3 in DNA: TGCGCCAGCAGCCTCGGGCGACCCACAGATACGCAGTATTTT. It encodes CASSLGRPTDTQYF.

The DNA for the CDR3 is TGTGCCAGCAGCTCCTCTGCTGGGTCCGGAAACACCATATATTTT. It is translated as CASSSSAGSGNTIYF. This sequence joins TRBV7-8 and TRBJ1-3; unclear D gene. CDR3 size: 15 residues. Germline CDR1 and CDR2: SGHVS and FQNEAQ. V gave up 4 bases and J gave up 4 bases, with 14 bases separating them.

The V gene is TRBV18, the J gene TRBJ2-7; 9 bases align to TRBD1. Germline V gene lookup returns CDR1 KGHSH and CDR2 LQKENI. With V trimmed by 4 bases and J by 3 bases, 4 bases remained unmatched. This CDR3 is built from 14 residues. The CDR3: CASSLRDRVYEQYF. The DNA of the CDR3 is TGTGCCAGCTCACTTCGGGACAGGGTCTACGAGCAGTACTTC. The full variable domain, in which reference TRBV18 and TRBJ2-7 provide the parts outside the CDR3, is NAGVMQNPRHLVRRRGQEARLRCSPMKGHSHVYWYRQLPEEGLKFMVYLQKENIIDESGMPKERFSAEFPKEGPSILRIQQVVRGDSAAYFCASSLRDRVYEQYFGPGTRLTVT.

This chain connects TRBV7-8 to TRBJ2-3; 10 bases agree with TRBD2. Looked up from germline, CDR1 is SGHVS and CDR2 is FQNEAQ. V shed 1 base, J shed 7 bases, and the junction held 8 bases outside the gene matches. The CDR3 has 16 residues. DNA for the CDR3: TGTGCCAGCAGCTTAGGTGCCCCTAGCGGGGGTTATACGCAGTATTTT. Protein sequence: CASSLGAPSGGYTQYF.

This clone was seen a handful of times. The CDR3 region is CSVWGQQNTEAFF. CDR3 sequence (DNA): TGCAGCGTTTGGGGACAGCAGAACACTGAAGCTTTCTTT. This chain joins TRBV29-1 and TRBJ1-1, with 7 bases aligning to TRBD1. After removal of 5 bases from V and 1 base from J, the junction contained 4 bases not matched to a gene. Germline CDR1 is SQVTM and CDR2 is ANQGSEA. The CDR3 spans 13 residues.

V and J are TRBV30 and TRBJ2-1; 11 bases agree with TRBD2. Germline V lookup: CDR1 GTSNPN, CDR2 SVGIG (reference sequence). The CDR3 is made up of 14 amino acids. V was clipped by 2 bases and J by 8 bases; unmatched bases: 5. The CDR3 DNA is TGTGCCTGGAGTACTATAGCGGGAGGGGATGAGCAGTTCTTC. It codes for CAWSTIAGGDEQFF.